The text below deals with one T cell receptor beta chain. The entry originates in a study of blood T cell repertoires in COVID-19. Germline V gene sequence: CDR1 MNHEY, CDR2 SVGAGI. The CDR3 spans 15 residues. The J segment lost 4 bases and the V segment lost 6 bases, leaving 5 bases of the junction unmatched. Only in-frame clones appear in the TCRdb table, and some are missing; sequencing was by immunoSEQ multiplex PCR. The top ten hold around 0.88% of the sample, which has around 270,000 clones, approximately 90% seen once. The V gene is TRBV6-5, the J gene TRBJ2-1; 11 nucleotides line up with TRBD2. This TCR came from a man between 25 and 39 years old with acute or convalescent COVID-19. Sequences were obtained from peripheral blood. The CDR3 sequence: CASRPRTSGYNEQFF. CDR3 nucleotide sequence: TGTGCCAGCAGGCCGCGGACTAGCGGGTACAATGAGCAGTTCTTC.